The TCR beta chain under discussion was sequenced for a study of cytomegalovirus exposure and HLA in healthy donors. The study ran its PCR with 60 Vbeta and 13 Jbeta primers. Assay: immunoSEQ multiplex PCR; the TCRdb copy retains only in-frame clones and omits some. The sample holds around 130,000 clones. CDR3 length: 15 residues. V lost 7 bases to trimming and J lost 9 bases, with 19 bases between them. Germline V gene data show CDR1 as SGHVS and CDR2 as FQNEAQ. Broader study findings: Roughly uniform sequencing depth across donors was assumed, possibly incorrectly. The HLA-A and HLA-B alleles of most subjects were reportedly predicted accurately from TCR beta sequences.

As for this clone: Its cognate antigen is unknown.

Input material: PBMCs. This clonotype originated in a woman aged 55-69 years in good health and CMV-seronegative. V and J are TRBV7-8 and TRBJ1-6, with no clear D. The CDR3 DNA follows: TGTGCCAGCACCCTGGGAGGGAAAGGACTTTCACCCCTCCACTTT. It encodes CASTLGGKGLSPLHF.